The source of this T cell receptor (beta chain) is a study of OX40 agonist ivuxolimab in advanced cancers. Study-level points and caveats: In a subset of nonresponders, normalized T-cell clonal expansion was also low. Clones of CD4+ and CD8+ blood T cells grew by week 6 at doses of 0.1 to 3.0 mg/kg.

A word on this clone: Its antigen is undetermined.

Sequenced by immunoSEQ multiplex PCR; TCRdb stores in-frame clones only, minus some. The sample records around 36,000 clones, over 80% being singletons. The TCR comes from an adult with an advanced solid tumor such as melanoma, head and neck, liver or kidney cancer. Sequenced material: CD4+ or CD8+ T cells sorted from blood, taken in a trial of the OX40 agonist ivuxolimab.

For the CDR3, the DNA is TGCAGCGTTGCTGACGACGGCACTGAAGCTTTCTTT. Its translation is CSVADDGTEAFF. This chain uses TRBV29-1 with TRBJ1-1; D call uncertain. From germline, CDR1 is SQVTM and CDR2 ANQGSEA. V shed 4 bases and J shed 4 bases, with 10 bases lying between them. CDR3 length: 12 residues.